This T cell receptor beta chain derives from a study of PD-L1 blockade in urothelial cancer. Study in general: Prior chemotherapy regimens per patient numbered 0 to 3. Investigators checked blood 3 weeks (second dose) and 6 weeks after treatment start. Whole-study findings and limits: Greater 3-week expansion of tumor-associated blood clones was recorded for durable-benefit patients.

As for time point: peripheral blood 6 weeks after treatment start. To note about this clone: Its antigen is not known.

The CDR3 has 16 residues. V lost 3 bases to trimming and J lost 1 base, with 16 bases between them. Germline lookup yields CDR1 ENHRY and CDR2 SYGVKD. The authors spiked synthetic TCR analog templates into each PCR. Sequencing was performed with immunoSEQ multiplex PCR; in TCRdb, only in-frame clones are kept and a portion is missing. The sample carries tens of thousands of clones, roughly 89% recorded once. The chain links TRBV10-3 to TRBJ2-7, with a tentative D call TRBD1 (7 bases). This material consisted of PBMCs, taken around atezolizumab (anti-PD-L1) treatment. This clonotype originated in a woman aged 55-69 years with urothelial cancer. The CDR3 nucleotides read TGTGCCATCAGTGACCCTGACAGGGCGGGGTCCTACGAGCAGTACTTC. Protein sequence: CAISDPDRAGSYEQYF.